The sequence of this T cell receptor beta chain was determined in a study of cytomegalovirus exposure and HLA in healthy donors. The study's findings and limits: Earlier analysis looked at TCR beta V segments, and most were productive about 87% or about 30% of the time.

This CDR3 is 15 amino acids long. In germline, CDR1 is SEHNR, CDR2 FQNEAQ (reference sequence). V gave up 5 bases and J gave up 6 bases; unmatched junction bases: 6. PCR employed 60 Vbeta and 13 Jbeta primers. In the original workflow: Later work found approximately 87 million unique TCR beta chains, with 10 million to 14 million shared. The data were produced by immunoSEQ multiplex PCR, yet TCRdb's version contains in-frame clones alone and is incomplete. D and trimming come from the DNA, and the V and J calls and clone size come from that table. The data hold some 150,000 clones, with around nine tenths observed a single time. This clone was observed a single time. The antigen is not known.

This sequence was found in a woman in her twenties or thirties in good health and CMV-seronegative. Sequencing was done on a sample of PBMCs. The chain uses TRBV7-9 and TRBJ1-4, with 10 bases matching TRBD1. The CDR3 DNA is TGTGCCAGCAGCCAAGGACAGGGGGTCGATGAAAAACTGTTTTTT. This codes for CASSQGQGVDEKLFF.